This TCR beta chain derives from a study of long-term antiretroviral therapy in people with HIV. Concerning this clone: The target antigen is unknown.

The CDR3 extends over 14 amino acids. The V gene lost 3 bases and the J gene lost 5 bases, with 14 bases spanning the gap. The germline CDR1 and CDR2 sequences are SGHRS and YFSETQ. Study findings and constraints: With ART, diversity went up but was still lower than in transplant donor controls.

Researchers ran immunoSEQ v3.0 at survey level. Repertoires were generated with immunoSEQ multiplex PCR, while TCRdb's copy carries only in-frame clones and drops some. The sample yields roughly 18,000 clones, 84% seen once. The chain uses TRBV5-1 and TRBJ2-5, with D perhaps matching TRBD1 or TRBD2 (5 bases each). The clonotype originates from a man between 18 and 35 years old with HIV. Sample: unsorted PBMCs, taken 0.9 years after starting antiretroviral therapy. This CDR3 is CASSYRTEDETQYF. The CDR3 DNA sequence: TGCGCCAGCAGCTACAGGACTGAAGACGAGACCCAGTACTTC.